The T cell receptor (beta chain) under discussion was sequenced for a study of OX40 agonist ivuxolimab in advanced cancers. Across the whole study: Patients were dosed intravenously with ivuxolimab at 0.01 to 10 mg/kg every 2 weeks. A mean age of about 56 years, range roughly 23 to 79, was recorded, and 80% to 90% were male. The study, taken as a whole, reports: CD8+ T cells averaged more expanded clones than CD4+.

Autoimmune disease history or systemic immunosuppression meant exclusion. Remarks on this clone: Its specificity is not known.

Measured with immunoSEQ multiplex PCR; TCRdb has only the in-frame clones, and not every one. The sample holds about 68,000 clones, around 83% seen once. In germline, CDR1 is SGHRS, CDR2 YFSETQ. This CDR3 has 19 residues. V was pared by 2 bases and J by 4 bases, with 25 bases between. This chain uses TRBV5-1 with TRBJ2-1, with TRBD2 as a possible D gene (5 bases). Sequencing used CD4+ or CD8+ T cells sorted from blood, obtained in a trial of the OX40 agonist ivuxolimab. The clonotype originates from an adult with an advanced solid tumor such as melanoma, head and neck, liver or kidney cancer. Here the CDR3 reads CASSFFRGRSIMEYNEQFF. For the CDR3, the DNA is TGCGCCAGCAGCTTCTTTCGGGGTCGGTCTATAATGGAATACAATGAGCAGTTCTTC.